Following are 32 T cell receptor beta chains from one sample sequenced in a study of blood T cell repertoires in COVID-19. Using immunoSEQ multiplex PCR, the repertoire was profiled, and TCRdb retains in-frame clones only, with some absent. The table has some 180,000 clones, over 80% seen once. Material: peripheral blood. The receptors come from a woman aged 55-70 years with COVID-19, enrolled during active disease.

The V gene is TRBV28, the J gene TRBJ2-2, with D perhaps matching TRBD1 (5 bases). CDR3 length equals 15 residues. Trimming shortened V by 3 bases and J by 6 bases, and 14 bases separated the two germline ends. CDR1 is MDHEN and CDR2 is SYDVKM in the germline V gene. This CDR3 reads CASSLDISGAGELFF. The CDR3 coding sequence is TGTGCCAGCAGTTTGGACATTTCTGGGGCCGGGGAGCTGTTTTTT.

This sequence joins TRBV28 and TRBJ2-1, with TRBD1 as a possible D gene (5 bases). V was trimmed by 7 bases and J by 4 bases, leaving 17 bases between them. This CDR3 has 15 amino acids. Germline CDR1 reads MDHEN; CDR2 reads SYDVKM. Here the CDR3 DNA reads TGTGCCAGCATTTCCCGGCTAGGGGTATACAATGAGCAGTTCTTC. It yields the protein CASISRLGVYNEQFF.

The rearrangement links TRBV5-8 to TRBJ1-5, with unresolved D. Germline CDR1 reads SGHTS; CDR2 reads YDEGEE. The CDR3 has 14 residues. V was trimmed by 4 bases and J by 7 bases, leaving 15 bases between them. CDR3 amino acids: CASSLRQVRQPQHF. The CDR3 DNA reads TGTGCCAGCAGCCTCCGACAAGTAAGGCAGCCCCAGCATTTT.

This clone was observed a handful of times. This chain links TRBV27 with TRBJ1-2; weak D call: TRBD1 (5 bases). This CDR3 is built from 16 residues. The V gene's germline CDR1 is MNHEY and CDR2 SMNVEV (reference sequence). The V end lost 6 bases, the J end lost 4 bases, and 21 bases lay between the germline ends. The CDR3 DNA follows: TGTGCCAGCAGGATTGCGGGGCAGGGCCTAGCCTATGGCTACACCTTC. Amino acids: CASRIAGQGLAYGYTF.

This chain joins TRBV10-2 and TRBJ2-3; 11 nucleotides match TRBD1. This CDR3 is 15 amino acids long. In germline, CDR1 is WSHSY, CDR2 SAAADI. J gave up 3 bases and V 4 bases, and 3 bases lay outside the gene matches. The CDR3 DNA is TGCGCCAGCAGTGGGACAGGGGGCTCAACAGATACGCAGTATTTT. The encoded protein is CASSGTGGSTDTQYF.

The genes are TRBV6-4 and TRBJ1-5, with 7 positions matching TRBD1. Germline CDR1 reads MRHNA; CDR2 reads SNTAGT. Trimming at V came to 0 bases and at J to 5 bases, leaving 7 bases not matched to a gene. There are 16 residues in the CDR3. This CDR3 reads CASSDSPDRVYQPQHF. CDR3 in DNA: TGTGCCAGCAGTGACTCTCCAGACAGGGTCTATCAGCCCCAGCATTTT.

V usage is TRBV6-2 or TRBV6-3 and J usage is TRBJ2-5, with 9 bases matching TRBD2. The CDR3 has 14 residues. CDR1 is MNHEY and CDR2 is SVGEGT in the germline V gene. With V trimmed by 5 bases and J by 1 base, 2 bases remained unmatched. CDR3 in amino acids: CASSTSGPQETQYF. The CDR3 DNA reads as TGTGCCAGCAGTACTAGCGGGCCCCAAGAGACCCAGTACTTC.

The chain links TRBV30 to TRBJ2-2; a weak D match, TRBD2 (6 bases). CDR1 and CDR2 from the germline V gene are GTSNPN and SVGIG (reference sequence). V gave up 5 bases and J gave up 0 bases, with 13 bases separating them. The CDR3 consists of 15 residues. This CDR3 is CAWEPGLSNTGELFF. In DNA, the CDR3 is TGTGCCTGGGAGCCGGGACTGTCGAACACCGGGGAGCTGTTTTTT. The entire variable domain, with the rest obtained from reference TRBV30 and TRBJ2-2, is as follows: SQTIHQWPATLVQPVGSPLSLECTVEGTSNPNLYWYRQAAGRGLQLLFYSVGIGQISSEVPQNLSASRPQDRQFILSSKKLLLSDSGFYLCAWEPGLSNTGELFFGEGSRLTVL.

This chain connects TRBV7-8 to TRBJ2-1; 9 bases line up with TRBD2. The germline CDR1 and CDR2 sequences are SGHVS and FQNEAQ. V trimming: 3 bases; J trimming: 3 bases; junction bases outside the gene matches: 3. The CDR3 loop spans 15 amino acids. The CDR3 loop reads CASSFSGSSYNEQFF. CDR3 bases: TGTGCCAGCAGCTTTAGCGGGAGTAGCTACAATGAGCAGTTCTTC.

The chain is built from TRBV28 and TRBJ1-2; the D gene is possibly TRBD1 (5 bases). The germline CDR1 and CDR2 sequences are MDHEN and SYDVKM. This CDR3 region has 15 residues. V lost 9 bases and J 8 bases, leaving 25 bases between the germline ends. The CDR3 sequence: CASSPARQSPTGYTF. For the CDR3, the DNA is TGTGCCAGTTCCCCCGCTCGACAGAGCCCTACGGGCTACACCTTC.

The chain uses TRBV15 and TRBJ2-2, with a tentative D call TRBD1 (6 bases). The length of the CDR3 is 16 residues. Trimming left V 2 bases short and J 1 base short, with 11 bases between. The germline CDR1 and CDR2 sequences are LNHNV and YYDKDF (reference sequence). CDR3 bases: TGTGCCACCAGCAGACTTGGACAGCAGAACACCGGGGAGCTGTTTTTT. Amino acid sequence: CATSRLGQQNTGELFF.

The rearrangement joins TRBV7-2 to TRBJ2-3, with D perhaps matching TRBD1 (7 bases). The CDR3 is made up of 15 amino acids. Germline loops: CDR1 SGHTA, CDR2 FQGNSA. V was shortened by 6 bases and J by 3 bases, with 16 bases between the two germline ends. The CDR3 DNA reads as TGTGCCAGCAGGCAGGGGGGCCTCCCGACAGATACGCAGTATTTT. This translates into CASRQGGLPTDTQYF. Full variable domain (rest looked up from reference TRBV7-2 and TRBJ2-3): GAGVSQSPSNKVTEKGKDVELRCDPISGHTALYWYRQSLGQGLEFLIYFQGNSAPDKSGLPSDRFSAERTGGSVSTLTIQRTQQEDSAVYLCASRQGGLPTDTQYFGPGTRLTVL.

The rearrangement uses TRBV11-3 and TRBJ1-1; TRBD1 agrees at 7 bases. V shed 3 bases and J 8 bases; nucleotides not matched to a gene: 6. This CDR3 is built from 13 residues. Germline V gives CDR1 SGHNT, CDR2 YENEEA. Here the CDR3 reads CASSFTGDREAFF. CDR3 bases: TGTGCCAGCAGCTTCACAGGGGACAGAGAAGCTTTCTTT.

V and J are TRBV28 and TRBJ1-2, with D uncertain. CDR3 length equals 11 residues. Deletions cut 3 bases from V and 5 bases from J, with 4 bases between. Germline V gene sequence: CDR1 MDHEN, CDR2 SYDVKM. The CDR3 reads CASSFKYGYTF. CDR3 coding DNA: TGTGCCAGCAGTTTTAAATATGGCTACACCTTC.

The chain recombines TRBV28 with TRBJ2-3, with 8 positions matching TRBD1. Losses at the gene ends were 3 bases for V and 4 bases for J; bases not matched to a gene: 15. This CDR3 comprises 18 residues. The germline CDR1 and CDR2 sequences are MDHEN and SYDVKM. The CDR3 sequence: CASSFSRGLGSLADTQYF. In DNA form, the CDR3 reads TGTGCCAGCAGTTTCTCCAGGGGGCTTGGGTCGTTGGCAGATACGCAGTATTTT.

The genes are TRBV5-6 and TRBJ2-3; weak D call: TRBD1 (5 bases). This CDR3 comprises 15 residues. Between the trimmed V and J ends, which lost 2 bases and 1 base, there was a span of 11 bases. CDR1 and CDR2 (germline): SGHDT, YYEEEE. The CDR3 coding sequence is TGTGCCAGCAGCTTTATAAGGGGTCGCACAGATACGCAGTATTTT. Translation: CASSFIRGRTDTQYF.

This chain joins TRBV6-5 and TRBJ1-6; 8 bases align to TRBD1. V gave up 5 bases and J gave up 10 bases; unmatched junction bases: 7. CDR1 is MNHEY and CDR2 is SVGAGI in the germline V gene. CDR3 size: 14 residues. Here the CDR3 DNA reads TGTGCCAGCAGTAAACAGGGGGTGGCATCACCCCTCCACTTT. It translates to CASSKQGVASPLHF.

This clone appeared once. V and J are TRBV6-6 and TRBJ2-2; D possibly corresponds to TRBD1 (5 bases). V was clipped by 7 bases and J by 0 bases, with 6 bases between them. This CDR3 region has 13 residues. Germline V gene data show CDR1 as MNHNY and CDR2 as SVGAGI (reference sequence). The CDR3 DNA reads as TGTGCCAGCACCAGGGCGAACACCGGGGAGCTGTTTTTT. This codes for CASTRANTGELFF.

The rearrangement joins TRBV5-4 to TRBJ2-3, with 10 positions matching TRBD2. The CDR3 is 17 residues long. The germline V gene encodes CDR1 SGHNT and CDR2 YYREEE (reference sequence). V shed 2 bases and J 5 bases; nucleotides not matched to a gene: 11. The CDR3 nucleotides read TGTGCCAGCAGCTTCGCGGGGAGCGGGGGGGCCAAAGATACGCAGTATTTT. Translating it yields CASSFAGSGGAKDTQYF.

The chain couples TRBV12-5 to TRBJ2-3, with 10 nucleotides matching TRBD2. In germline, CDR1 is LGHNT, CDR2 FRNRAP. V trimming: 6 bases; J trimming: 3 bases; junction bases outside the gene matches: 3. The CDR3 is 14 amino acids. The chain's CDR3 is CASGAAGGTDTQYF. CDR3 in DNA: TGTGCTAGTGGGGCAGCGGGAGGGACAGATACGCAGTATTTT.

This chain connects TRBV19 to TRBJ2-2, with 8 bases that match TRBD1. The germline gives CDR1 LNHDA, CDR2 SQIVND (reference sequence). This CDR3 is 16 amino acids long. V shed 3 bases, J shed 0 bases, and the junction held 3 bases outside the gene matches. The CDR3 DNA sequence: TGTGCCAGTAGTATTTTACAGGGGGCGAACACCGGGGAGCTGTTTTTT. This codes for CASSILQGANTGELFF.

The chain recombines TRBV28 with TRBJ1-4, with TRBD1 matching over 9 bases. CDR3 length equals 16 residues. The germline V gene encodes CDR1 MDHEN and CDR2 SYDVKM. V shed 5 bases, J shed 4 bases, and the junction held 8 bases outside the gene matches. CDR3 sequence: CASSPPGQGGNEKLFF. Here the CDR3 DNA reads TGTGCCAGCAGTCCACCGGGACAGGGTGGTAATGAAAAACTGTTTTTT.

This clone was detected a few times. The chain recombines TRBV4-1 with TRBJ2-7; 11 bases match TRBD2. The V gene's germline CDR1 is MGHRA and CDR2 YSYEKL. The CDR3 contains 15 residues. Trimming took 3 bases from V and 3 from J; bases not matched to a gene: 4. This chain's CDR3 is CASSQLTSGGYEQYV. For the CDR3, the DNA is TGCGCCAGCAGCCAGCTTACTAGCGGGGGCTACGAGCAGTACGTC.

The DNA for the CDR3 is TGTGCCAGCAGCTTAGGACACATGAACACTGAAGCTTTCTTT. This translates into CASSLGHMNTEAFF. This rearrangement joins TRBV7-3 to TRBJ1-1, with a possible D match to TRBD1 (5 bases). The CDR3 extends over 14 amino acids. CDR1 and CDR2 (germline): SGHTA, FQGTGA. Trimming took 2 bases from V and 0 from J, leaving 7 bases between them.

The rearrangement joins TRBV3-1 (or the pseudogene TRBV3-2) to TRBJ1-1; D is ambiguous. This CDR3 has 15 residues. The V end was cut by 4 bases, the J end by 1 base, with 13 bases between. Germline assignment: CDR1 LGHDT and CDR2 YNNKEL (reference sequence). The CDR3 coding sequence is TGTGCCAGCAGCCGGGGAGAAACCCAGAACACTGAAGCTTTCTTT. Amino acids: CASSRGETQNTEAFF.

The chain links TRBV15 to TRBJ1-4, with D perhaps TRBD1 (6 bases). The CDR3 is made up of 13 amino acids. The V and J ends lost 1 base and 15 bases respectively, with 15 bases between them. Germline CDR1 LNHNV, CDR2 YYDKDF (reference sequence). CDR3 region: CATSRAQGIELFF. For the CDR3, the DNA is TGTGCCACCAGCAGAGCACAGGGCATAGAGTTGTTTTTT.

The chain couples TRBV6-5 to TRBJ1-6; TRBD1 matches 9 bases. V lost 6 bases and J lost 6; bases outside the gene matches: 6. This CDR3 is 15 amino acids long. The germline V gene encodes CDR1 MNHEY and CDR2 SVGAGI. CDR3 coding DNA: TGTGCCAGCAGGTACCCGGGACAGGGTAATTCACCCCTCCACTTT. It yields the protein CASRYPGQGNSPLHF.

The V call is TRBV2, the J call TRBJ1-1; D possibly corresponds to TRBD1 (5 bases). V was trimmed by 4 bases and J by 3 bases, leaving 12 bases between them. Germline CDR1 is SNHLY and CDR2 is FYNNEI. The CDR3 length is 14 residues. CDR3 DNA: TGTGCCAGCAGTGTCAGGGAAGGGGACACTGAAGCTTTCTTT. Translating it yields CASSVREGDTEAFF.

The chain combines TRBV28 with TRBJ1-5; 8 nucleotides agree with TRBD1. This CDR3 is built from 14 residues. Per germline, CDR1 MDHEN and CDR2 SYDVKM. Unmatched junction bases numbered 8, after V lost 6 bases and J lost 7 bases. CDR3 region: CASSRDRGWQPQHF. DNA of the CDR3: TGTGCCAGCAGCCGAGACAGGGGCTGGCAGCCCCAGCATTTT.

The chain has TRBV16 and TRBJ1-5, with 8 bases fitting TRBD1. The V segment lost 5 bases and the J segment 6 bases; nucleotides outside the gene matches: 6. The germline CDR1 and CDR2 sequences are KGHSY and FQNENV. The CDR3 runs to 14 residues. The chain's CDR3 is CASSRAGGVQPQHF. In DNA, the CDR3 is TGTGCCAGCAGCAGAGCAGGGGGCGTTCAGCCCCAGCATTTT.

This clone turned up a few times. This sequence joins TRBV2 and TRBJ2-1; 8 bases agree with TRBD1. Looked up from germline, CDR1 is SNHLY and CDR2 is FYNNEI. V was clipped by 0 bases and J by 9 bases; unmatched bases: 7. The CDR3 is made up of 15 amino acids. The CDR3 spells CASSEAGRGRGEQFF. Here the CDR3 DNA reads TGTGCCAGCAGTGAAGCCGGCAGGGGGCGCGGTGAGCAGTTCTTC.

V usage is TRBV11-2 and J usage is TRBJ2-5; TRBD1 matches 7 bases. Germline V CDR1 and CDR2: SGHAT, FQNNGV. The CDR3 consists of 19 residues. The V and J ends lost 5 bases and 2 bases, in that order; junction bases with no gene match: 20. The CDR3 loop reads CASSQRDLWGRGFQETQYF. The CDR3 nucleotides are TGTGCCAGCAGCCAAAGGGACCTCTGGGGCAGGGGGTTTCAAGAGACCCAGTACTTC.